These T cell receptor beta chains were read from a single sample in a study of shared clonotypes between healthy human individuals. Measured with immunoSEQ multiplex PCR; TCRdb has only the in-frame clones, and not every one. The repertoire holds roughly 1 million clones, with about 70% as singletons. Material for sequencing was memory CD4+ T cells sorted from blood. These receptors came from a man aged 18 to 30 in good health. Both conserved end residues are part of each CDR3. The D gene is left open where the match is weak. Rows give clone size only sometimes, using once, few, many, or a class for an expanded clone.

TRBJ2-1	NA	NA	TRBV5-1	CASSLEPSGLGRNEQFF	TGCGCCAGCAGCTTGGAACCCAGCGGGTTGGGAAGGAATGAGCAGTTCTTC
TRBJ1-4	NA	NA	TRBV19	CASRPQATNEKLFF	TGTGCCAGTAGACCCCAGGCAACTAATGAAAAACTGTTTTTT
TRBJ1-4	once	NA	TRBV2	CASSGIRVNEKLFF	TGTGCCAGCAGCGGAATCAGGGTTAATGAAAAACTGTTTTTT
TRBJ1-1	NA	NA	TRBV12-5	CASGLVLRGALTTEAFF	TGTGCTAGTGGTTTGGTACTGAGGGGGGCGCTGACCACTGAAGCTTTCTTT
TRBJ2-5	NA	NA	TRBV2	CASSEARGKQETQYF	TGTGCCAGCAGTGAGGCGCGGGGTAAACAAGAGACCCAGTACTTC
TRBJ2-3	NA	TRBD2	TRBV9	CASSPPGGLRTDTQYF	TGTGCCAGCAGCCCGCCGGGGGGTCTGCGCACAGATACGCAGTATTTT
TRBJ2-2	NA	TRBD1	TRBV6-5	CASRHRGLVGELFF	TGTGCCAGCAGACACAGGGGGCTGGTCGGGGAGCTGTTTTTT
TRBJ2-1	few	NA	TRBV6-5	CASSYPDCLSYNEQFF	TGTGCCAGCAGTTACCCTGACTGCCTCTCCTACAATGAGCAGTTCTTC
TRBJ2-6	NA	NA	TRBV9	CASTVGGGTGANVLTF	TGTGCCAGCACCGTGGGAGGCGGCACTGGGGCCAACGTCCTGACTTTC
TRBJ2-3	NA	TRBD2	TRBV30	CASTLSGGTTDTQYF	TGTGCCTCCACCCTTAGCGGGGGGACCACAGATACGCAGTATTTT
TRBJ2-1	NA	TRBD2	TRBV10-3	CAISGGGSVNEQFF	TGTGCCATCAGTGGGGGAGGGAGTGTCAATGAGCAGTTCTTC
TRBJ2-2	few	NA	TRBV30	CAWRGYGELFF	TGTGCCTGGAGAGGGTACGGGGAGCTGTTTTTT
TRBJ2-2	NA	NA	TRBV5-8	CASSLLQGFTGELFF	TGTGCCAGCAGCTTGTTGCAGGGGTTCACCGGGGAGCTGTTTTTT
TRBJ2-7	few	TRBD2	TRBV5-6	CASSAGLAREQYF	TGTGCCAGCAGCGCTGGACTAGCGCGCGAGCAGTACTTC
TRBJ1-2	NA	NA	TRBV6-1	CASSEATANYGYTF	TGTGCCAGCAGTGAAGCTACAGCTAACTATGGCTACACCTTC
TRBJ2-1	NA	NA	TRBV7-2	CASSRSGSYNEQFF	TGTGCCAGCAGCCGCAGCGGGTCTTACAATGAGCAGTTCTTC
TRBJ2-7	NA	NA	TRBV6-6	CASSYSGSYEQYF	TGTGCCAGCAGTTACTCCGGGTCCTACGAGCAGTACTTC
TRBJ1-4	NA	NA	TRBV15	CATRPSGLEKLFF	TGTGCCACCCGCCCTTCTGGGCTAGAAAAACTGTTTTTT
TRBJ1-6	NA	NA	TRBV2	CATTFTRNNSPLHF	TGTGCCACCACTTTTACGAGGAATAATTCACCCCTCCACTTT
TRBJ1-2	once	TRBD1	TRBV7-9	CASSPLGGQGYGYTF	TGTGCCAGCAGCCCCTTAGGGGGACAGGGTTATGGCTACACCTTC
TRBJ2-3	NA	NA	TRBV5-4	CASSSGVRFGSADTQYF	TGTGCCAGCAGCTCGGGGGTCAGGTTTGGGTCTGCAGATACGCAGTATTTT
TRBJ2-3	NA	NA	TRBV29-1	CSARVHTDTQYF	TGCAGCGCGAGGGTTCACACAGATACGCAGTATTTT
TRBJ1-5	NA	NA	TRBV10-3	CAISDGSNQPQHF	TGTGCCATCAGTGATGGTAGCAATCAGCCCCAGCATTTT
TRBJ1-2	NA	TRBD1	TRBV7-9	CASSLPWTGSDGYTF	TGTGCCAGCAGCTTACCTTGGACAGGCAGTGATGGCTACACCTTC
TRBJ1-5	NA	TRBD1	TRBV10-3	CASSVETGYSNQPQHF	TGTGCCAGCAGTGTAGAGACAGGGTATAGCAATCAGCCCCAGCATTTT
TRBJ2-2	few	NA	TRBV6-5	CASSPEDTGELFF	TGTGCCAGCAGTCCCGAGGACACCGGGGAGCTGTTTTTT
TRBJ2-3	NA	TRBD2	TRBV7-9	CASTSGGSGGTDTQYF	TGTGCCAGCACCTCAGGCGGTAGCGGGGGCACAGATACGCAGTATTTT
TRBJ1-4	few	NA	TRBV7-2	CASSSQTGPNEKLFF	TGTGCCAGCAGCTCTCAGACAGGTCCTAATGAAAAACTGTTTTTT
TRBJ2-7	NA	NA	TRBV18	CASSRTVGPTYEQYF	TGTGCCAGCTCCCGGACAGTCGGTCCCACCTACGAGCAGTACTTC
TRBJ2-5	many	NA	TRBV27	CASGTPSIQETQYF	TGTGCCAGCGGTACCCCCTCGATTCAAGAGACCCAGTACTTC
TRBJ2-2	NA	TRBD1	TRBV11-3	CASSEDRVLAGELFF	TGTGCCAGCAGCGAGGACAGGGTGTTAGCCGGGGAGCTGTTTTTT
TRBJ1-1	many	NA	TRBV9	CASSGQYPNTEAFF	TGTGCCAGCAGCGGACAGTACCCGAACACTGAAGCTTTCTTT
TRBJ1-1	NA	TRBD1	TRBV9	CASSEQGQMNTEAFF	TGTGCCAGCAGCGAACAGGGACAGATGAACACTGAAGCTTTCTTT
TRBJ2-7	few	TRBD2	TRBV5-1	CASSPTSIDYEQYF	TGCGCCAGCAGCCCGACTAGCATTGACTACGAGCAGTACTTC
TRBJ2-1	NA	TRBD2	TRBV6-4	CASSDSTSGRVDEQFF	TGTGCCAGCAGTGACTCGACTAGCGGGAGGGTCGATGAGCAGTTCTTC
TRBJ1-1	few	NA	TRBV30	CAWSARNTEAFF	TGTGCCTGGAGTGCTAGGAACACTGAAGCTTTCTTT
TRBJ1-4	NA	NA	TRBV2	CASRGQGRTNEKLFF	TGTGCCAGCAGGGGCCAGGGGCGGACTAATGAAAAACTGTTTTTT
TRBJ2-7	NA	NA	TRBV5-1	CASSLGGTVSYEQYF	TGCGCCAGCAGCTTGGGCGGGACAGTCTCCTACGAGCAGTACTTC
TRBJ1-2	NA	NA	TRBV5-1	CASSQSGGPVYGYTF	TGCGCCAGCAGCCAATCGGGGGGGCCGGTCTATGGCTACACCTTC
TRBJ2-7	many	NA	TRBV6-5	CASSSGAYEQYF	TGTGCCAGCAGTTCTGGGGCGTACGAGCAGTACTTC
TRBJ1-6	NA	NA	TRBV5-4	CASSPRQAGNSPLHF	TGTGCCAGCAGCCCTCGACAGGCGGGGAATTCACCCCTCCACTTT
TRBJ2-3	NA	TRBD2	TRBV10-1	CASSESSGHRTDTQYF	TGCGCCAGCAGTGAGTCTAGCGGGCACCGCACAGATACGCAGTATTTT